This T cell receptor (beta chain) emerged from a study of T-cell memory formation after mild COVID-19 (TCRdb year 2021). Study-wide context: TCR sequence clusters from the two donors were found to be largely donor specific. The cohort comprised two young, previously healthy adult volunteers, one female and one male. T-cell clones expanding and contracting after mild COVID-19 in two donors were tracked by longitudinal TCRalpha and TCRbeta repertoire sequencing.

Cut back by 3 bases and 1 base, the V and J ends lie 6 bases apart. Its CDR3 holds 13 amino acids, cysteine through phenylalanine. Only the CDR3 DNA is retained, 39 bases long and in frame from the first base. Sequences DFQATT (CDR1) and SNEGSKA (CDR2) are obtained from the germline V gene (reference sequence). Ficoll-Paque density gradient centrifugation was the method used to isolate PBMCs. Results and caveats for the whole study, not just this receptor: Some responding clones were detected in pre-infection memory, suggesting pre-existing cross-reactive memory T cells joined the SARS-CoV-2 response. Contracting CD4+ clones turned up mainly in the CM and EM memory subsets, whereas EMRA was where CD8+ clones were enriched. From day 15 to 85, contracting clones showed balanced CD4/CD8 phenotypes, whereas a second wave of clones that expanded from day 15 to 37 leaned towards CD4+. The study covered only a couple of mild cases, and larger cohorts including severe cases with pre-infection samples were considered necessary. SARS-CoV-2 specificity of the second-wave clones peaking on day 37 was not confirmed.

This clonotype was found a few times. Its antigen is still unknown. Base qualities are not recorded, but no much larger clone differs from it by a single base. Instrument used: Illumina NovaSeq 6000. cDNA libraries for TCRalpha and TCRbeta were prepared by 5'RACE using constant-segment primers, with sample barcodes and unique molecular identifiers added. RNA was extracted from every sample with Trizol reagent. Libraries were amplified in two PCR steps, with a second sample barcode and Illumina TruSeq adapters added in the second step. Sequencing of the libraries was done on an Illumina NovaSeq, producing 2 x 150 bp paired-end reads. The authors' pipeline ran thus. Demultiplexing of reads and collapsing into UMI-guided consensus sequences were performed with migec v1.2.7. Using mixcr v2.1.11, UMI consensuses were aligned to TRA and TRB V and J templates and then assembled into clonotypes. Clonotypes were classified as expanded or contracted when called significant by both edgeR and NoisET, with noise models trained on biological replicates. For edgeR calls, a false discovery rate-adjusted p below 0.01 and a log2 fold-change threshold of 1 were applied. PCA with hierarchical clustering of max-normalized trajectories of the 1000 most abundant clonotypes was used as exploratory dynamics analysis. The CD4 or CD8 phenotype of responding clones was assigned using the separately sequenced CD4+ and CD8+ repertoires. Clones were called with MiXCR by TCRdb after fastp trimmed the public reads at Q25, and only in-frame beta chains were retained. Rows with a matching CDR3 protein are joined into one entry that keeps the most common DNA and genes. The V and J calls come from TCRdb's annotation, not from the publication. Across this sample there are 180,000 or so distinct CDR3 sequences, with around 16% seen only once. The ten largest clonotypes hold approximately 2.1% of the sample.

This clonotype was sampled from an adult woman who had mild COVID-19 (a few samples of this study predate the infection). The sample titles of this study are shuffled in the database, so cell type and time point are left out; the donor was told from shared clones. The chain was built from TRBV20-1 and TRBJ2-2, with TRBD1 as a weak D call on 6 bases. Sequencing used PBMCs or a T cell subset sorted from them (not recorded which). The CDR3 protein is CSASRGNTGELFF. In nucleotide form, the sequence is TGCAGTGCTAGCAGGGGGAACACCGGGGAGCTGTTTTTT.